This TCR beta chain was retrieved from a study of cytomegalovirus exposure and HLA in healthy donors. General observations from the study: Later analysis associated a missense DCLRE1C variant with TCR beta V- and J-gene trimming.

This cohort consisted of healthy bone marrow donors. Despite likely unrecorded immune exposures, the donors were nominally healthy at the time of sampling. The PCR employed 60 Vbeta primers together with 13 Jbeta primers. Using immunoSEQ multiplex PCR, the repertoire was profiled, and TCRdb retains in-frame clones only, with some absent. Seen here are about 120,000 clones, roughly 77% observed once, and the top ten hold around 4.9%. In regard to this clone: What it binds is not known.

The CDR3 has 14 residues. V lost 6 bases and J lost 8; bases outside the gene matches: 11. Germline V lookup: CDR1 MDHEN, CDR2 SYDVKM. The sequencing input was PBMCs. This chain uses TRBV28 with TRBJ2-7; 9 positions agree with TRBD1. This sequence originates from a man in his forties or fifties in good health and CMV-seropositive. CDR3: CASSSGTGYGKQYF. The CDR3 DNA is TGTGCCAGCAGCTCCGGGACAGGGTACGGGAAGCAGTACTTC.